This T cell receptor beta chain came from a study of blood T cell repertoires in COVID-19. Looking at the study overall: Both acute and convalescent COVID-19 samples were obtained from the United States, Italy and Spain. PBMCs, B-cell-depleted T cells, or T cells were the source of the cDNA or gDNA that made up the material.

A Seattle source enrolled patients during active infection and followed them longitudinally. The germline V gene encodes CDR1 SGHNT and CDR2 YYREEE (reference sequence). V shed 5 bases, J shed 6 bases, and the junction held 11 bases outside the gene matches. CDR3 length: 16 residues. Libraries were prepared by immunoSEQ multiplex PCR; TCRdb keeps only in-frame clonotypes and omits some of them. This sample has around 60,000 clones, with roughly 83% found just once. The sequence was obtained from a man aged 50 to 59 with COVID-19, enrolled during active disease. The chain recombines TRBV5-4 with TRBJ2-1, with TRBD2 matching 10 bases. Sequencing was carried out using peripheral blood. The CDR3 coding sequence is TGTGCCAGCAGAGGCGCGGGACTAGCGATGGTCAATGAGCAGTTCTTC. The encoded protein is CASRGAGLAMVNEQFF. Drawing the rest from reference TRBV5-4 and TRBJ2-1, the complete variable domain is ETGVTQSPTHLIKTRGQQVTLRCSSQSGHNTVSWYQQALGQGPQFIFQYYREEENGRGNFPPRFSGLQFPNYSSELNVNALELDDSALYLCASRGAGLAMVNEQFFGPGTRLTVL.